This T cell receptor (beta chain) comes out of a study of human T cells and chemical hapten exposure. Study background: Doses of diphenylcyclopropenone went to the patients' scalps weekly throughout the approximately 22-week study.

The V gene's germline CDR1 is SGHNT and CDR2 YYREEE (reference sequence). This CDR3 region has 13 residues. Trimming took 4 bases from V and 0 from J, leaving 6 bases between them. This clonotype has a count of ten or more. It was the library that attached unique molecular identifiers to individual cDNA molecules. TCRdb used MiXCR to reprocess the RACE reads, holding one entry per CDR3 protein. The data contain 90,000 to 120,000 distinct CDR3 sequences, about 11% of them singletons. Sample time point: patch test 1, 2 weeks after DPC sensitization. As to treatment: therapeutic diphenylcyclopropenone sensitization with weekly scalp DPC. Samples of blood were obtained prior to the application of each patch test.

The clonotype was recovered from a woman aged 40 to 55 with alopecia areata. Some clones in this sample may be carry-over from other donors' samples. The chain recombines TRBV5-4 with TRBJ2-3, with D uncertain. The input for sequencing was whole blood, taken in connection with sensitization to the hapten diphenylcyclopropenone (DPC). Written as DNA, the CDR3 is TGTGCCAGCAGCCTTCAAAGCACAGATACGCAGTATTTT. This codes for CASSLQSTDTQYF.